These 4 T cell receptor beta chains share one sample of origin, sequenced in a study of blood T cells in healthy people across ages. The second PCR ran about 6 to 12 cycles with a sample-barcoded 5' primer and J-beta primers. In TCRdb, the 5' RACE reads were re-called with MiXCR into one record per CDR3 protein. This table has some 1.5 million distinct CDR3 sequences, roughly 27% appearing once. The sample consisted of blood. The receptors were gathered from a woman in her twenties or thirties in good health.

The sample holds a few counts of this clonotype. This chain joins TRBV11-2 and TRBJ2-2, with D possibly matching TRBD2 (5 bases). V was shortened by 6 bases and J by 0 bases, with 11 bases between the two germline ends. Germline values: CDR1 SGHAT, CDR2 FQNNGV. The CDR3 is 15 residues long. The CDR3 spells CASSVSATNTGELFF. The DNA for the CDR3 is TGTGCCAGCAGTGTTAGCGCAACGAACACCGGGGAGCTGTTTTTT. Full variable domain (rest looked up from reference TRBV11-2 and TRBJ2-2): EAGVAQSPRYKIIEKRQSVAFWCNPISGHATLYWYQQILGQGPKLLIQFQNNGVVDDSQLPKDRFSAERLKGVDSTLKIQPAKLEDSAVYLCASSVSATNTGELFFGEGSRLTVL.

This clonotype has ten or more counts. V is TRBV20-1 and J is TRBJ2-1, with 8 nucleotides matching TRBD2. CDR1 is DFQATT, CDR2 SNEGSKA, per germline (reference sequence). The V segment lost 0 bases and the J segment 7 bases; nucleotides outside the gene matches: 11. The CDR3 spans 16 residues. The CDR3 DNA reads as TGCAGTGCTAGAGACGGCCGGGCTAGCGGGTTAAATGAGCAGTTCTTC. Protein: CSARDGRASGLNEQFF.

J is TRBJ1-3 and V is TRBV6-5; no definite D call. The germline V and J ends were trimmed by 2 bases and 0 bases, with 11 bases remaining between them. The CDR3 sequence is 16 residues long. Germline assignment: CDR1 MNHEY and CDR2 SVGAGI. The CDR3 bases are TGTGCCAGCAGTTACCTTCGAGCTCGCTCTGGAAACACCATATATTTT. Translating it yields CASSYLRARSGNTIYF.

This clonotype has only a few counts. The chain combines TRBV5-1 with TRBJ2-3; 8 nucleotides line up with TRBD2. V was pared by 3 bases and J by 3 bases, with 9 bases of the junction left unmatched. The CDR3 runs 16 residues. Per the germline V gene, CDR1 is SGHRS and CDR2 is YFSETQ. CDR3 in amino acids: CASSSSAGVGTDTQYF. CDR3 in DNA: TGCGCCAGCAGCTCATCAGCGGGGGTTGGGACAGATACGCAGTATTTT.